These 19 T cell receptor beta chains were sequenced from one sample in a study of blood T cell repertoires in COVID-19. Generated by immunoSEQ multiplex PCR, the TCRdb table keeps only in-frame clones and is missing some. The sample has over 200,000 clones, under 90% seen once; the top ten hold roughly 10%. Sequences were obtained from peripheral blood. All receptors come from a man aged 50-59 years with COVID-19, enrolled during active disease.

The gene calls are TRBV2 and TRBJ1-6; D possibly corresponds to TRBD1 (6 bases). The V gene lost 8 bases and the J gene lost 8 bases, with 13 bases spanning the gap. CDR1 is SNHLY and CDR2 is FYNNEI in the germline V gene. The CDR3 spans 13 residues. CDR3 DNA sequence: TGTGCCAGCTACACAGGGATGGATTCACCCCTCCACTTT. Encoded protein: CASYTGMDSPLHF.

The V call is TRBV7-2, the J call TRBJ2-7; the D gene is possibly TRBD2 (7 bases). Germline V gene lookup returns CDR1 SGHTA and CDR2 FQGNSA. V lost 1 base and J lost 2, with 15 bases in between. The CDR3 extends over 16 amino acids. The CDR3 loop is CASSLGGGAWTYEQYF. The CDR3 DNA is TGTGCCAGCAGCTTAGGAGGGGGGGCTTGGACCTACGAGCAGTACTTC.

The V gene is TRBV19, the J gene TRBJ2-3, with D perhaps matching TRBD1 (6 bases). This CDR3 contains 12 residues. V was clipped by 9 bases and J by 2 bases, with 9 bases between them. Germline assignment: CDR1 LNHDA and CDR2 SQIVND (reference sequence). CDR3 nucleotide sequence: TGTGCCAGCCGACAGGACACAGATACGCAGTATTTT. This translates into CASRQDTDTQYF.

The CDR3 nucleotides read TGTGCCTGGAGGTGGCAGGGGAACACTGAAGCTTTCTTT. It specifies CAWRWQGNTEAFF. The chain joins TRBV30 to TRBJ1-1; tentative D call: TRBD1 (5 bases). The V end was cut by 3 bases, the J end by 1 base, with 9 bases between. There are 13 residues in the CDR3. Germline values: CDR1 GTSNPN, CDR2 SVGIG (reference sequence).

V usage is TRBV9 and J usage is TRBJ2-7, with TRBD2 matching 11 bases. This CDR3 is 16 amino acids long. Germline CDR1 SGDLS, CDR2 YYNGEE. The ends lost 0 bases at V and 5 bases at J; junction bases unmatched: 7. CDR3: CASSVGVSGRVHEQYF. CDR3 DNA sequence: TGTGCCAGCAGCGTAGGAGTTAGCGGGAGGGTCCACGAGCAGTACTTC.

V gene TRBV18 combines with J gene TRBJ2-5; D gene unclear. Germline V gene lookup returns CDR1 KGHSH and CDR2 LQKENI. This CDR3 contains 14 residues. The V end lost 1 base, the J end lost 1 base, and 7 bases lay between the germline ends. CDR3 in amino acids: CASSPRAAQETQYF. Here the CDR3 DNA reads TGTGCCAGCTCACCACGGGCAGCCCAAGAGACCCAGTACTTC. Filled out from reference TRBV18 and TRBJ2-5, the complete variable domain reads NAGVMQNPRHLVRRRGQEARLRCSPMKGHSHVYWYRQLPEEGLKFMVYLQKENIIDESGMPKERFSAEFPKEGPSILRIQQVVRGDSAAYFCASSPRAAQETQYFGPGTRLLVL.

This clone was seen only once. The chain is built from TRBV27 and TRBJ1-1; 11 positions agree with TRBD1. The ends lost 5 bases at V and 4 bases at J; junction bases unmatched: 9. The CDR3 has 16 residues. Germline values: CDR1 MNHEY, CDR2 SMNVEV (reference sequence). The CDR3 protein is CASSLDRGRVGTEAFF. The CDR3 DNA reads TGTGCCAGCAGTCTGGACAGGGGGCGCGTTGGCACTGAAGCTTTCTTT.

The chain couples TRBV4-1 to TRBJ2-3; a possible D gene is TRBD2 (5 bases). CDR3 length: 15 amino acids. Germline CDR1 is MGHRA and CDR2 is YSYEKL. The V end lost 4 bases, the J end lost 0 bases, and 11 bases lay between the germline ends. As DNA, the CDR3 is TGCGCCAGCAGCCTTGGACTGTCTAGCACAGATACGCAGTATTTT. Encoded protein: CASSLGLSSTDTQYF.

Note on this clone: Since the CDR3 does not end with the conserved phenylalanine or tryptophan, this likely comes from a read error. No DNA is shown, since the ends of the CDR3 on it are uncertain; the CDR3 is the one TCRdb lists. The J gene is TRBJ2-3, the V gene TRBV2; the table calls TRBD2, which could not be checked here. The CDR3 is 12 residues long, ends included. Germline CDR1 is SNHLY and CDR2 is FYNNEI. This CDR3 is CASSEGLAGGPL.

J is TRBJ2-3 and V is TRBV19, with TRBD2 identical over 12 bases. CDR3 length: 14 amino acids. Germline V gene sequence: CDR1 LNHDA, CDR2 SQIVND (reference sequence). Germline trimming cut 7 bases from V and 7 bases from J; bases unmatched to any gene: 6. CDR3 nucleotide sequence: TGTGCCAGTACGTCTAGCGGGGGGGCAAATACGCAGTATTTT. Protein: CASTSSGGANTQYF.

V is TRBV7-2 and J is TRBJ2-3; D is unresolved. This CDR3 region has 11 residues. Deletions cut 3 bases from V and 6 bases from J, with 4 bases between. The germline V gene encodes CDR1 SGHTA and CDR2 FQGNSA. The CDR3 loop reads CASSLSDTQYF. The CDR3 region has the DNA TGTGCCAGCAGCTTGTCGGATACGCAGTATTTT. The full variable domain, with the rest looked up from reference TRBV7-2 and TRBJ2-3, is GAGVSQSPSNKVTEKGKDVELRCDPISGHTALYWYRQSLGQGLEFLIYFQGNSAPDKSGLPSDRFSAERTGGSVSTLTIQRTQQEDSAVYLCASSLSDTQYFGPGTRLTVL.

The gene calls are TRBV6-6 and TRBJ2-7, with 7 bases that match TRBD1. This CDR3 contains 15 residues. Germline loops: CDR1 MNHNY, CDR2 SVGAGI (reference sequence). V shed 0 bases and J 2 bases; nucleotides not matched to a gene: 4. In nucleotides, the CDR3 is TGTGCCAGCAGTTACTCTGGCAGGGGGACCTACGAGCAGTACTTC. It translates to CASSYSGRGTYEQYF.

The chain has TRBV6-2 or TRBV6-3 and TRBJ2-1, with 8 bases identical to TRBD1. This CDR3 is built from 18 residues. V was pared by 4 bases and J by 1 base, with 12 bases of the junction left unmatched. Germline V CDR1 and CDR2: MNHEY, SVGEGT. The CDR3 spells CASSSVMDRAFSYNEQFF. CDR3 DNA: TGTGCCAGCAGTTCGGTTATGGACAGGGCTTTTTCCTACAATGAGCAGTTCTTC.

This chain uses TRBV3-1 (or the pseudogene TRBV3-2) with TRBJ1-6; the match to TRBD1 covers 8 bases. Trimming removed 4 bases from V and 7 bases from J; junction bases left unmatched: 6. CDR1 is LGHDT and CDR2 is YNNKEL in the germline V gene (reference sequence). This CDR3 has 15 amino acids. This CDR3 reads CASSPLQGENSPLHF. For the CDR3, the DNA is TGTGCCAGCAGCCCCTTACAGGGGGAAAATTCACCCCTCCACTTT.

This chain's CDR3 is CASSPGQEIYGYTF. In nucleotides, the CDR3 is TGTGCCAGCAGTCCCGGACAGGAGATATATGGCTACACCTTC. The J gene is TRBJ1-2, the V gene TRBV21-1; TRBD1 is the table's D call, not checked against the DNA. TRBV21-1 is termed a pseudogene. The CDR3 contains 14 residues.

The J gene is TRBJ1-2, the V gene TRBV5-4; the D gene is possibly TRBD1 (5 bases). V shed 5 bases and J shed 0 bases, with 8 bases lying between them. From germline, CDR1 is SGHNT and CDR2 YYREEE (reference sequence). The CDR3 totals 13 residues. CDR3: CASSGDSNYGYTF. The CDR3, as DNA: TGTGCCAGCAGTGGGGACTCTAACTATGGCTACACCTTC.

V usage is TRBV9 and J usage is TRBJ2-7; 9 bases fit TRBD1. The CDR3 contains 15 residues. V trimming: 4 bases; J trimming: 3 bases; junction bases outside the gene matches: 8. Germline V gene sequence: CDR1 SGDLS, CDR2 YYNGEE. CDR3 residues: CASSPDGTGLYEQYF. CDR3 sequence (DNA): TGTGCCAGCAGCCCGGACGGGACAGGGCTCTACGAGCAGTACTTC.

V and J are TRBV7-3 and TRBJ2-1; 9 bases line up with TRBD2. V trimming: 1 base; J trimming: 9 bases; junction bases outside the gene matches: 7. The CDR3 has 15 amino acids. Looked up from germline, CDR1 is SGHTA and CDR2 is FQGTGA. CDR3 region: CASSLIAGGLGEQFF. CDR3 nucleotide sequence: TGTGCCAGCAGCTTAATTGCGGGGGGGTTAGGTGAGCAGTTCTTC.

This clone was picked up one time. The chain joins TRBV7-9 to TRBJ2-2; D not certain. Trimming took off 5 bases at V and 8 bases at J, with 9 bases between the two ends. The CDR3 has 12 amino acids. Germline assignment: CDR1 SEHNR and CDR2 FQNEAQ (reference sequence). The CDR3, as DNA: TGTGCCAGCAGCATGAAGCTGGGGGAGCTGTTTTTT. Its protein is CASSMKLGELFF.